The present T cell receptor beta chain was sequenced within a study of T-cell reconstitution after alpha-beta-depleted transplantation in children. Study outcomes and limitations: Newly produced T cells mostly accounted for T-cell counts and diversity one year post-transplant. Roughly two months post-transplant, alpha-beta T cells reportedly originated from several hundred graft clones that had expanded.

Germline V CDR1 and CDR2: MNHEY, SVGAGI. With 0 bases removed from V and 7 bases from J, the gap between germline ends came to 19 bases. The CDR3 is made up of 16 amino acids. Preparation of the TCRbeta library was carried out with unique molecular identifiers. From the PCR reads, TCRdb called clonotypes with MiXCR, one entry per CDR3 protein. The sample records approximately 430,000 distinct CDR3 sequences, 15% to 20% being singletons. In regard to this clonotype: The antigen is undetermined.

This clonotype was obtained from a boy in the first two years of life who had a stem cell transplant for Wiskott-Aldrich syndrome, so the T cells may come from the graft donor. The chain has TRBV6-5 and TRBJ2-7, with no clear D. The specimen was PBMCs, mostly from graft donor cells, collected 360 days after TCRalphabeta/CD19-depleted stem cell transplant. CDR3 sequence reads: CASSYSILSVTGEQYF. DNA for the CDR3: TGTGCCAGCAGTTACTCGATTTTATCTGTAACTGGGGAGCAGTACTTC.